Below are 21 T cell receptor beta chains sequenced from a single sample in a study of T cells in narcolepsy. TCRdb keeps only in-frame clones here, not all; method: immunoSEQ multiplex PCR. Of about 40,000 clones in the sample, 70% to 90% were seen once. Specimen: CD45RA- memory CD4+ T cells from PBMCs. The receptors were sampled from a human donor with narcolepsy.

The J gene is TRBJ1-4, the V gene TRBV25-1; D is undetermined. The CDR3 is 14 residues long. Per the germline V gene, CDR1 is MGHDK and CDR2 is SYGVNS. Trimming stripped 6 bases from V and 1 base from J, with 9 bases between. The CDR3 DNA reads TGTGCCAGCAGAGGGTATCTAACTAATGAAAAACTGTTTTTT. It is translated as CASRGYLTNEKLFF.

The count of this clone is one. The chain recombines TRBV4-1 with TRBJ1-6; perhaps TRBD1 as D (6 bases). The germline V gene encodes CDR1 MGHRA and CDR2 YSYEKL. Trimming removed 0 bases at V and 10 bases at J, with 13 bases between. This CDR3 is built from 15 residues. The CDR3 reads CASSQDRGGYSPLHF. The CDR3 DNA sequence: TGCGCCAGCAGCCAAGACAGGGGAGGATACTCACCCCTCCACTTT.

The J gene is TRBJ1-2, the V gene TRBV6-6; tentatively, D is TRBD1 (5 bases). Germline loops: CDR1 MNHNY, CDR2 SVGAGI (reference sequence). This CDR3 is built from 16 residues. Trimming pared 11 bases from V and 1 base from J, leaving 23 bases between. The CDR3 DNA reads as TGTGCCCTCAAAAGGGGTCCGACCCACAATAACTATGGCTACACCTTC. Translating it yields CALKRGPTHNNYGYTF.

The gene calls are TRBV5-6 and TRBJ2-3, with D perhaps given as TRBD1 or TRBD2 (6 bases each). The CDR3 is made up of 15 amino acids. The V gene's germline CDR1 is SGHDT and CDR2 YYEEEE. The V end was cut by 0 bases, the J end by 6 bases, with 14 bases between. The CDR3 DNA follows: TGTGCCAGCAGCTTGGCCGGGGGCCCGGAGGATACGCAGTATTTT. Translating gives CASSLAGGPEDTQYF.

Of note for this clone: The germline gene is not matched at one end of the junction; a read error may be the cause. CDR3 loop: CASSQDVEGRIF. CDR3 DNA: TGCGCCAGCAGCCAAGATGTGGAGGGCCGGATCTTC. The genes are TRBV4-1 and TRBJ2-1; tentatively, D is TRBD2 (6 bases). The CDR3 length is 12 residues. Germline V gives CDR1 MGHRA, CDR2 YSYEKL.

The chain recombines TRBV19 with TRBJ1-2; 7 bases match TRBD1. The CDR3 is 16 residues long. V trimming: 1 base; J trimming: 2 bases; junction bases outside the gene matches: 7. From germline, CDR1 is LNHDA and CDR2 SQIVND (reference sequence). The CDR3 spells CASSIGTGAFNYGYTF. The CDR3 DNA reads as TGTGCCAGTAGTATAGGTACAGGGGCCTTCAACTATGGCTACACCTTC. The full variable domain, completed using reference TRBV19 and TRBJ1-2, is DGGITQSPKYLFRKEGQNVTLSCEQNLNHDAMYWYRQDPGQGLRLIYYSQIVNDFQKGDIAEGYSVSREKKESFPLTVTSAQKNPTAFYLCASSIGTGAFNYGYTFGSGTRLTVV.

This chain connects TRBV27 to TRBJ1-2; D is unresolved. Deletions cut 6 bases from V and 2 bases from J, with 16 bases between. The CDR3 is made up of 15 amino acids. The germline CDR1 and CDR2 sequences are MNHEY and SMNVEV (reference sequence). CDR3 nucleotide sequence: TGTGCCAGCAGCCCTACGTGGGTGGGGAACTATGGCTACACCTTC. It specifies CASSPTWVGNYGYTF.

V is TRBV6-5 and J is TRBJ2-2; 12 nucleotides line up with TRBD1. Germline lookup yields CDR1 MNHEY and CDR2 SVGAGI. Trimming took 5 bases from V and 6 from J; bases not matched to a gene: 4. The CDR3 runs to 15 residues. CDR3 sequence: CASSPRDRGPGELFF. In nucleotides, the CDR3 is TGTGCCAGCAGTCCCCGGGACAGGGGGCCCGGGGAGCTGTTTTTT.

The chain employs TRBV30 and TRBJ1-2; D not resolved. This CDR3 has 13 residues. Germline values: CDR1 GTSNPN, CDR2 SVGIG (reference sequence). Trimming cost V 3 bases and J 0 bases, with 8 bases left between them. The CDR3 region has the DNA TGTGCCTGGAGCGCCTGGACTAACTATGGCTACACCTTC. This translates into CAWSAWTNYGYTF.

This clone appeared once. CDR3 residues: CASSFGGSRETQYF. The CDR3, as DNA: TGTGCCAGCAGCTTTGGAGGTAGCCGGGAGACCCAGTACTTC. The chain couples TRBV7-2 to TRBJ2-5, with a weak D call TRBD2 (5 bases). V dropped 3 bases and J dropped 5 bases, with 13 bases sitting between them. This CDR3 contains 14 residues. Germline CDR1 is SGHTA and CDR2 is FQGNSA.

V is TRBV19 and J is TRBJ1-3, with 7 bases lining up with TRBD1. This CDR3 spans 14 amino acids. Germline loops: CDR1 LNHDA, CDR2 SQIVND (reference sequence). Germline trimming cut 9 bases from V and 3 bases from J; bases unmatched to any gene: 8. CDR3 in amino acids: CARLRHRGGNTIYF. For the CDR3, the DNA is TGTGCCAGGCTCCGGCACAGGGGTGGAAACACCATATATTTT.

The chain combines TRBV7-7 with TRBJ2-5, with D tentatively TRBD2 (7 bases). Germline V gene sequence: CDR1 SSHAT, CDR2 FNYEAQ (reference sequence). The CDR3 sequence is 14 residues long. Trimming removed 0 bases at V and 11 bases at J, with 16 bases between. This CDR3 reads CASSLAGEGQEQYF. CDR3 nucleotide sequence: TGTGCCAGCAGCTTAGCGGGGGAGGGACAAGAGCAGTACTTC.

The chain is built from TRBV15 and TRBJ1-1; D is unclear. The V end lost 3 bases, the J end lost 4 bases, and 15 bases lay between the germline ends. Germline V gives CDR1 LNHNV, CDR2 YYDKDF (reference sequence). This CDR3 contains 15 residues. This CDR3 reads CATSRTRVGGTEAFF. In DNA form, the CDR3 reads TGTGCCACCAGCAGGACCCGGGTGGGCGGCACTGAAGCTTTCTTT.

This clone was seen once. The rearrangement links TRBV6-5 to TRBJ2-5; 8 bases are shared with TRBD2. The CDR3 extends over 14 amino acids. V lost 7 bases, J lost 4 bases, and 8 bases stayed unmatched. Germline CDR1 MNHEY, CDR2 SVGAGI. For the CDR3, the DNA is TGTGCCAGCACCAAACGGGGGGGACGAGAGACCCAGTACTTC. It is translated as CASTKRGGRETQYF.

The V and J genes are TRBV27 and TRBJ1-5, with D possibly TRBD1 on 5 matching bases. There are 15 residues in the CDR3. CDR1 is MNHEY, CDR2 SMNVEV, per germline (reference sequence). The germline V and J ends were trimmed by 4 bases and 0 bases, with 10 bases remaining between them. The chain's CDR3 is CASSSDSYSNQPQHF. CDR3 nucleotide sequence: TGTGCCAGCAGTTCCGACAGTTATAGCAATCAGCCCCAGCATTTT.

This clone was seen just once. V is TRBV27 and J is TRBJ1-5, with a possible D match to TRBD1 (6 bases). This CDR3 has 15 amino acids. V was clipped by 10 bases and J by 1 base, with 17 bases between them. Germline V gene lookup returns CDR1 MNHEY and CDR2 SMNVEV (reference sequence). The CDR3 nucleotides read TGTGCCACCCGGGGTCAGGGGATGAGCAATCAGCCCCAGCATTTT. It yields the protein CATRGQGMSNQPQHF.

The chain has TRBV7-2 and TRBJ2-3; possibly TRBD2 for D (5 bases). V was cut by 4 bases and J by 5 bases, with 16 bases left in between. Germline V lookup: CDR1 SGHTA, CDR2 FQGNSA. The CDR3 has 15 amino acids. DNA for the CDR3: TGTGCCAGCAGCTCCCGACGCCTTGAGGGAGATACGCAGTATTTT. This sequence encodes CASSSRRLEGDTQYF.

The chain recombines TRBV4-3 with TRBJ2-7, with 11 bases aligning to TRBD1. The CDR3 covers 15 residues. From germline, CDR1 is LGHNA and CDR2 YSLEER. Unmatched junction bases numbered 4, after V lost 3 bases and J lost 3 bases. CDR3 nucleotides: TGCGCCAGCAGCCACTCCGGGACAGGGGGCTACGAGCAGTACTTC. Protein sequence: CASSHSGTGGYEQYF.

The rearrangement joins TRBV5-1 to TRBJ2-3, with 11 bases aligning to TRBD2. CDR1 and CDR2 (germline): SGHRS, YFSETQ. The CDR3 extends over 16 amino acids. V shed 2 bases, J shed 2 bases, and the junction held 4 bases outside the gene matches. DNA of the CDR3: TGCGCCAGCAGCTTTAGACTAGCGGGGCTCACAGATACGCAGTATTTT. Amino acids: CASSFRLAGLTDTQYF.

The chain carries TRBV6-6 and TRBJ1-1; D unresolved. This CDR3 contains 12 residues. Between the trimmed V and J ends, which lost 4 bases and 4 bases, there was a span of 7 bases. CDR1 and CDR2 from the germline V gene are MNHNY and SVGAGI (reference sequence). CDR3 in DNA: TGTGCCAGCAGTTCAGTGAGCACTGAAGCTTTCTTT. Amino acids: CASSSVSTEAFF.

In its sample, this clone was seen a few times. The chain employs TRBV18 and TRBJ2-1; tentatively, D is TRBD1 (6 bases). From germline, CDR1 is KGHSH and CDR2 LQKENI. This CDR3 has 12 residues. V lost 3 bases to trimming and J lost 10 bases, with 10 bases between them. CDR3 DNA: TGTGCCAGCTCACCCATGACAGGAGAGCAGTTCTTC. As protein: CASSPMTGEQFF.